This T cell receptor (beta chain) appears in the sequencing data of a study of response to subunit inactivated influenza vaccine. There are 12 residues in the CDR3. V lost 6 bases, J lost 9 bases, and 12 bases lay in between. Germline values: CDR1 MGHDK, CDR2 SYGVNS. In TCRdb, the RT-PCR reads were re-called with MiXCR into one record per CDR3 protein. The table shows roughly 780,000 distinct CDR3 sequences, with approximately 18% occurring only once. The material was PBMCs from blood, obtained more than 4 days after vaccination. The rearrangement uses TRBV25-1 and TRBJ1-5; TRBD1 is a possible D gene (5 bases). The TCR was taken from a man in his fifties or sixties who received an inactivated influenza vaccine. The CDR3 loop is CASRGDPGPQHF. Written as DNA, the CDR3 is TGTGCCAGCAGGGGGGACCCTGGGCCCCAGCATTTT.